This T cell receptor beta chain originates from a study of blood T cells in healthy people across ages. Whole-study findings and limits: Correlation between TCR beta diversity and naive T cell percentage was strong. Estimated diversity across one million T cells was deemed an underestimate.

Turning to this clonotype: Its cognate antigen is unknown.

It was roughly 10 milliliters of peripheral blood that were drawn from each donor. PCR was performed a second time for about 7 to 12 cycles using a sample-barcoded 5' primer and a J-beta primer mix. TCRdb processed the 5' RACE reads anew with MiXCR; each CDR3 protein has one entry. The table lists about 830,000 distinct CDR3 sequences, about 59% of them singletons, with roughly 26% in the top ten. Germline CDR1 MDHEN, CDR2 SYDVKM. With 7 bases removed from V and 10 bases from J, the gap between germline ends came to 11 bases. The CDR3 contains 11 residues. The TCR sequence derives from a young man in good health. The chain is built from TRBV28 and TRBJ2-1, with no clear D. Sequencing used blood. The CDR3 nucleotides read TGTGCCAGCACCTCGACTCGGGAGCAGTTCTTC. It is translated as CASTSTREQFF. Combining the CDR3 with reference TRBV28 and TRBJ2-1 gives the whole variable domain DVKVTQSSRYLVKRTGEKVFLECVQDMDHENMFWYRQDPGLGLRLIYFSYDVKMKEKGDIPEGYSVSREKKERFSLILESASTNQTSMYLCASTSTREQFFGPGTRLTVL.